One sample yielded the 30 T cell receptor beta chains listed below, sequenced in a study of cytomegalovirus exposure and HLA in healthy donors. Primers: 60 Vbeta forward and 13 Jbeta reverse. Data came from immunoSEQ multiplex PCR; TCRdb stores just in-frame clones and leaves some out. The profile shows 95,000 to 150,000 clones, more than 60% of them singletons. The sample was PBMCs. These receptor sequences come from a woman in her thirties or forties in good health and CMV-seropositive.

As DNA, the CDR3 is TGTGCCACCTGTTACTCTGGGGCCAACGTCCTGACTTTC. Translation: CATCYSGANVLTF. This chain connects TRBV28 to TRBJ2-6, with D hard to call. The CDR3 totals 13 residues. In germline, CDR1 is MDHEN, CDR2 SYDVKM. V was clipped by 10 bases and J by 0 bases, with 7 bases between them.

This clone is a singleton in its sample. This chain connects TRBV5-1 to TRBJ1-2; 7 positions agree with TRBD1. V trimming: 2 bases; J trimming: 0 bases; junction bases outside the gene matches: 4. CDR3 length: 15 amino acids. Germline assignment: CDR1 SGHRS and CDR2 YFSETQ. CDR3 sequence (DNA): TGCGCCAGCAGCTTTACAGGGGCCGCTAACTATGGCTACACCTTC. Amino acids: CASSFTGAANYGYTF.

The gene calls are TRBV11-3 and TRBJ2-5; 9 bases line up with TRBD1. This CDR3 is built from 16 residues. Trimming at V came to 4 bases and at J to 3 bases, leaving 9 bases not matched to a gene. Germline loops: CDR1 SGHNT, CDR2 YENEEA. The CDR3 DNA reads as TGTGCCAGCAGCTCCCCCCGGGGACAGGGAAAAGAGACCCAGTACTTC. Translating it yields CASSSPRGQGKETQYF.

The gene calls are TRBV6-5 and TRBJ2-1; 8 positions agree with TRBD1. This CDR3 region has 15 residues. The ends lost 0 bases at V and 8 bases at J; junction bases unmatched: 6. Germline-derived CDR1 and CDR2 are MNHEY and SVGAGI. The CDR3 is CASSYSNRGLYEQFF. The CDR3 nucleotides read TGTGCCAGCAGTTACTCGAACAGGGGGTTATATGAGCAGTTCTTC.

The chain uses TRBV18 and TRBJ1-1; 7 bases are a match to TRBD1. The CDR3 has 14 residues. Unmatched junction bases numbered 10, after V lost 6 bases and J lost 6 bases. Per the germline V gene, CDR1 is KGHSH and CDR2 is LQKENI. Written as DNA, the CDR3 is TGTGCCAGCTCGTTCGGGACAGTACCTCCTGAAGCTTTCTTT. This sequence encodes CASSFGTVPPEAFF.

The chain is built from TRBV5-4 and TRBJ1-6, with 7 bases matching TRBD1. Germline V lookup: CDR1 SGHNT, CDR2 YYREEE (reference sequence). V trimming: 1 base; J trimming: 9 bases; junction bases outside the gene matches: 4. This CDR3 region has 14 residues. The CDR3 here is CASSLTGAVSPLHF. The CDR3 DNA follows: TGTGCCAGCAGCTTGACAGGGGCTGTTTCACCCCTCCACTTT.

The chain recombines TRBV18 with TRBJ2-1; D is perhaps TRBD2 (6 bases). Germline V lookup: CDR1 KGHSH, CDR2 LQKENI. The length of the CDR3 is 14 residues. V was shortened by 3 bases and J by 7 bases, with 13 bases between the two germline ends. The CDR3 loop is CASSPAGLDNEQFF. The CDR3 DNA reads TGTGCCAGCTCACCCGCGGGACTTGATAATGAGCAGTTCTTC.

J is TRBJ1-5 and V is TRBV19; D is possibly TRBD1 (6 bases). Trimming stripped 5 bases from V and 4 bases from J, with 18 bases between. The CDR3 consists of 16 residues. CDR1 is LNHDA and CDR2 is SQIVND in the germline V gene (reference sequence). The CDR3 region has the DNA TGTGCCAGTAGTGATGGCAGGGGAATAGGGAATCAGCCCCAGCATTTT. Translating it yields CASSDGRGIGNQPQHF.

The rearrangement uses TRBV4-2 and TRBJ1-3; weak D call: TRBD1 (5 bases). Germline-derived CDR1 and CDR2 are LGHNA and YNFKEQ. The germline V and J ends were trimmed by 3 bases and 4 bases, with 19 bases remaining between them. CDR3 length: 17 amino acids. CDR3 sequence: CASSHIALTGSGNTIYF. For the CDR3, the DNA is TGTGCCAGCAGCCACATCGCGTTAACAGGATCGGGAAACACCATATATTTT.

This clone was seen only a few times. In nucleotides, the CDR3 is TGTGCCAGCAGCCTATCAAAGAACACTGAAGCTTTCTTT. It codes for CASSLSKNTEAFF. The chain has TRBV5-8 and TRBJ1-1, with D uncertain. The germline V and J ends were trimmed by 4 bases and 1 base, with 8 bases remaining between them. CDR1 and CDR2 (germline): SGHTS, YDEGEE. The CDR3 has 13 residues.

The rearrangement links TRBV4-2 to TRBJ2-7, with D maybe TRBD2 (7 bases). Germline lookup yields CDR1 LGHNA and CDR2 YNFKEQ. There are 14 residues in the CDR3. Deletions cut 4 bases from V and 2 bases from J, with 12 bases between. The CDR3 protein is CASSPYGGPYEQYF. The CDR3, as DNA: TGTGCCAGCAGCCCCTACGGGGGGCCCTACGAGCAGTACTTC.

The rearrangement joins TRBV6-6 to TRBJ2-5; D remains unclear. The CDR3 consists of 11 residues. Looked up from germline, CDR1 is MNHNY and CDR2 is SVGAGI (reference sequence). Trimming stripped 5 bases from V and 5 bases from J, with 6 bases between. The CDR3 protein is CASSLLETQYF. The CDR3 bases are TGTGCCAGCAGTCTATTGGAGACCCAGTACTTC.

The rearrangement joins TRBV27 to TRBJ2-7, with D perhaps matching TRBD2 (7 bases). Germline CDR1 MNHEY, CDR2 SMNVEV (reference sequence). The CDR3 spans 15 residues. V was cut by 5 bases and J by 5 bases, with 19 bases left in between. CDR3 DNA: TGTGCCAGCAGTGTCCGCGGGGGCCAGTTAAACGAGCAGTACTTC. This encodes CASSVRGGQLNEQYF.

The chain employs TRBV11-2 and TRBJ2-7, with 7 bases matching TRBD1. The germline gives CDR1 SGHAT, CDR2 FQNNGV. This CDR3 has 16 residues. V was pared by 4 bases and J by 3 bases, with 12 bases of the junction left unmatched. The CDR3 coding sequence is TGTGCCAGCAGCTCCGTTCTGGAGACAGGGTACTACGAGCAGTACTTC. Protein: CASSSVLETGYYEQYF.

The CDR3, as DNA: TGTGCCAGCACTAGGGACAGGGCGAACACTGAAGCTTTCTTT. This gives the protein CASTRDRANTEAFF. The gene calls are TRBV6-5 and TRBJ1-1; 9 bases align to TRBD1. The CDR3 sequence is 14 residues long. V was clipped by 7 bases and J by 1 base; unmatched bases: 4. The V gene's germline CDR1 is MNHEY and CDR2 SVGAGI.

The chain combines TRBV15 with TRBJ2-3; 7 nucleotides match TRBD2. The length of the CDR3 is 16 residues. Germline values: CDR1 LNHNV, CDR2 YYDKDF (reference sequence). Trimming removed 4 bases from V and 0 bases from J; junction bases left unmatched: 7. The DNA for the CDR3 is TGTGCCACCAGCATAAGACTAGCCCCCAGCACAGATACGCAGTATTTT. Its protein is CATSIRLAPSTDTQYF.

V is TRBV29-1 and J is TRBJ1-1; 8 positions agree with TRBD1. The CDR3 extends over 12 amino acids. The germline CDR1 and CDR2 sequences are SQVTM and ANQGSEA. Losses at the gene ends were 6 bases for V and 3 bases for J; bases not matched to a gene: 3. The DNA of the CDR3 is TGCAGCGTCGGACAGGGCCACACTGAAGCTTTCTTT. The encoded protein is CSVGQGHTEAFF.

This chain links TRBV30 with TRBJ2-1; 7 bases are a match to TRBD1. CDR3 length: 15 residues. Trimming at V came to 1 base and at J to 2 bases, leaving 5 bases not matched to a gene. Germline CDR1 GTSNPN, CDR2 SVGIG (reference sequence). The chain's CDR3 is CAWSGGDRAYNEQFF. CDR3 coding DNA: TGTGCCTGGAGTGGAGGAGACAGGGCCTACAATGAGCAGTTCTTC.

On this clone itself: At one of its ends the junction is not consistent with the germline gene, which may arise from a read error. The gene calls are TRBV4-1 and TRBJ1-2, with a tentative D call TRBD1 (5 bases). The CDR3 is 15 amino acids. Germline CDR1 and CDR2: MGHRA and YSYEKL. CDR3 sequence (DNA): TGCGCCAGCGGCCAGAAGGAGGCGGGGGGTGATGGCTACACCTTC. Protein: CASGQKEAGGDGYTF.

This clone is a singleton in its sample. CDR3 loop: CASSLRTAYYNSPLHF. CDR3 bases: TGTGCCAGCAGCCTGCGGACAGCTTATTATAATTCACCCCTCCACTTT. V usage is TRBV14 and J usage is TRBJ1-6, with D perhaps matching TRBD1 (6 bases). This CDR3 is 16 amino acids long. Germline V gives CDR1 SGHDN, CDR2 FVKESK. V lost 4 bases and J 4 bases, leaving 14 bases between the germline ends.

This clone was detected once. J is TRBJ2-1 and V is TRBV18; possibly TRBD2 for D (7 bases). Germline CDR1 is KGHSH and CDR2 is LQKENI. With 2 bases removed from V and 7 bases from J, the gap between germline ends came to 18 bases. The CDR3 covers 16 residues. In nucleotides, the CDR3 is TGTGCCAGCTCACCATGGGGGGGCGCGACGGGAAATGAGCAGTTCTTC. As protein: CASSPWGGATGNEQFF.

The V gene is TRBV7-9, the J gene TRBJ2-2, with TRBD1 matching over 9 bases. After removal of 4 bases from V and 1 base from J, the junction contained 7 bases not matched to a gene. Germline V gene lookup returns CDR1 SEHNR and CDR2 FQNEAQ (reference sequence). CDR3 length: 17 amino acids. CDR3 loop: CASSSDRGEMNTGELFF. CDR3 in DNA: TGTGCCAGCAGCTCGGACAGGGGCGAGATGAACACCGGGGAGCTGTTTTTT.

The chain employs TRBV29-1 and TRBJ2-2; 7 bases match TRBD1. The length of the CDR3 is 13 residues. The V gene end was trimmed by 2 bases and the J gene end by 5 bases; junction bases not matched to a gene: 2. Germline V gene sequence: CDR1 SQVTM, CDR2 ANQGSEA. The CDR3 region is CSVERQGTGELFF. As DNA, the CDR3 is TGCAGCGTTGAACGACAGGGAACCGGGGAGCTGTTTTTT.

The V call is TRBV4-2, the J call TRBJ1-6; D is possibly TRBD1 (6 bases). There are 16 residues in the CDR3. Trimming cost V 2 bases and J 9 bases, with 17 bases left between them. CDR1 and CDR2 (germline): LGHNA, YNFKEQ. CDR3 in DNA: TGTGCCAGCAGCCAACAAACACAGGGTCCCGGTTCACCCCTCCACTTT. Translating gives CASSQQTQGPGSPLHF.

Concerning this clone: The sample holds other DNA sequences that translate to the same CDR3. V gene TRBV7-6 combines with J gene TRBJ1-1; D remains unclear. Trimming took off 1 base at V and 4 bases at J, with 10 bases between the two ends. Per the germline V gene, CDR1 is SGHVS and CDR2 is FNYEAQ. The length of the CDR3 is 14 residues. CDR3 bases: TGTGCCAGCAGCTTAGGCGGGGTCCTCACTGAAGCTTTCTTT. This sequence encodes CASSLGGVLTEAFF.

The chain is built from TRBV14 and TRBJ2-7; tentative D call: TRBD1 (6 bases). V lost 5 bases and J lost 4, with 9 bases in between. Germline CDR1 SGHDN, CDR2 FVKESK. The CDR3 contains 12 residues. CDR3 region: CASSATGYEQYF. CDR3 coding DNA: TGTGCCAGCAGCGCAACAGGGTACGAGCAGTACTTC. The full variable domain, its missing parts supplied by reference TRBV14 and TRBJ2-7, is EAGVTQFPSHSVIEKGQTVTLRCDPISGHDNLYWYRRVMGKEIKFLLHFVKESKQDESGMPNNRFLAERTGGTYSTLKVQPAELEDSGVYFCASSATGYEQYFGPGTRLTVT.

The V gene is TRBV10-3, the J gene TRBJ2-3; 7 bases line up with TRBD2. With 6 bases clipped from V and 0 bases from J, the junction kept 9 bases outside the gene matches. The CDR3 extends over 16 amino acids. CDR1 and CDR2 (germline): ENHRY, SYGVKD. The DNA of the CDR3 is TGTGCCATCAGATCGGAGGGGAGGGTGAGCACAGATACGCAGTATTTT. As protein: CAIRSEGRVSTDTQYF.

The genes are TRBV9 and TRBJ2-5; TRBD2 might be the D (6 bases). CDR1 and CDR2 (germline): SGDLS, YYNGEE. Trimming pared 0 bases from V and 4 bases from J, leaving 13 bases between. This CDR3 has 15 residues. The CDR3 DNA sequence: TGTGCCAGCAGCGTAGGTCCGGGGGTCAGAGAGACCCAGTACTTC. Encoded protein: CASSVGPGVRETQYF.

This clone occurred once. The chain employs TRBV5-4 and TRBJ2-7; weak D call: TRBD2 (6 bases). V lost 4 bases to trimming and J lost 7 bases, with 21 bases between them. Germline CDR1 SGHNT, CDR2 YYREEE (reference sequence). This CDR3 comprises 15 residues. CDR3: CASSLNPGTWNEQYF. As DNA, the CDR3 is TGTGCCAGCAGCCTGAATCCCGGGACTTGGAATGAGCAGTACTTC.

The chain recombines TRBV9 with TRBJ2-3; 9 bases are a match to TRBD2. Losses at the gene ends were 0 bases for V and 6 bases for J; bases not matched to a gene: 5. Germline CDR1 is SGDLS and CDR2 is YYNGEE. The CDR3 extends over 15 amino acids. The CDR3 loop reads CASSVAAGGVDTQYF. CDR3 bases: TGTGCCAGCAGCGTAGCGGCGGGAGGGGTGGATACGCAGTATTTT.